This T cell receptor beta chain originates from a study of blood T cell repertoires in COVID-19. The table lists this clone with a few counts. J gave up 5 bases and V 3 bases, and 8 bases lay outside the gene matches. Germline CDR1 GTSNPN, CDR2 SVGIG (reference sequence). The CDR3 has 15 amino acids. Method: immunoSEQ multiplex PCR; TCRdb's copy keeps in-frame clones and lacks some. The sample includes around 150,000 clones, about 79% of them seen just once. Source material: PBMCs or T cells enriched from blood (not recorded which). This TCR came from a woman between 45 and 65 years old who had recovered from COVID-19. This chain joins TRBV30 and TRBJ1-5, with TRBD1 matching 9 bases. The CDR3 loop reads CAWRSQGARDQPQHF. The DNA for the CDR3 is TGTGCCTGGAGGTCACAGGGGGCGCGGGATCAGCCCCAGCATTTT.